This TCR beta chain was found in a study of cytomegalovirus exposure and HLA in healthy donors. CDR3 length: 13 amino acids. V was cut by 5 bases and J by 1 base, with 9 bases left in between. Germline V gene lookup returns CDR1 SGHRS and CDR2 YFSETQ. Overall study results and limits: Under in vitro conditions, three CMV-associated chains were confirmed as specific for CMV antigens.

The PCR contained 60 Vbeta and 13 Jbeta primers. TCRdb keeps only in-frame clones here, not all; method: immunoSEQ multiplex PCR. The sample's table shows 40,000 or so clones. Concerning this clone: Its antigen is still unknown.

This TCR was sampled from a male donor in good health and CMV-seronegative. The source material was PBMCs. This chain links TRBV5-1 with TRBJ1-1; no definite D call. The DNA for the CDR3 is TGCGCCAGCAGTCTCGTCCCGAACACTGAAGCTTTCTTT. Translated: CASSLVPNTEAFF.